This TCR beta chain was documented in a study of blood T cell repertoires in COVID-19. Whole-study context: Spain, Italy and the United States supplied samples that represented acute and convalescent COVID-19. The cDNA or gDNA used as material had been derived from T cells, B-cell-depleted T cells, or PBMCs.

A remark on this clone: A junction boundary mismatches the germline segment, possibly from a read error.

Authors' analysis steps: The assay estimated nucleated cells by amplifying reference gene primers. TCRdb's copy holds only in-frame clones and misses some; the assay was immunoSEQ multiplex PCR. The D gene and trimming were derived from the DNA, and the V and J assignments and clone size from that table. The sample contains about 290,000 clones, 75% to 90% of which appear only once. Looked up from germline, CDR1 is MGHRA and CDR2 is YSYEKL. The CDR3 runs to 18 residues. This receptor was obtained from a man in his forties with acute or convalescent COVID-19. The material sequenced was peripheral blood. The V call is TRBV4-1, the J call TRBJ2-1, with TRBD2 as a possible D gene (7 bases). The CDR3 coding sequence is TGCGCCAGCAGGCAAGATCCGGAGGGGGGGGACTACTACAATGAGCAGTTCTTC. Amino acid sequence: CASRQDPEGGDYYNEQFF.